The 10 T cell receptor beta chains given below trace back to one sample, sequenced in a study of control samples from healthy donors and cancer patients. TCRdb's copy holds only in-frame clones and misses some; the assay was immunoSEQ multiplex PCR. Seen here are roughly 88,000 clones, over 85% observed once, and the top ten hold 8%. The sequenced sample consisted of blood. The receptors were gathered from a man younger than 35 in good health.

This clone appeared once. J is TRBJ1-5 and V is TRBV5-5, with D possibly TRBD1 on 5 matching bases. Per germline, CDR1 SGHKS and CDR2 YYEKEE (reference sequence). Trimming cost V 6 bases and J 4 bases, with 14 bases left between them. The CDR3 loop spans 14 amino acids. The CDR3 DNA follows: TGTGCCAGCACCCGGGGGGGGTCAAATCAGCCCCAGCATTTT. Its translation is CASTRGGSNQPQHF.

This clone appeared a single time. The V and J genes are TRBV27 and TRBJ2-2; no clear D gene. The CDR3 consists of 13 residues. V was pared by 2 bases and J by 4 bases, with 5 bases between. Germline lookup yields CDR1 MNHEY and CDR2 SMNVEV (reference sequence). The CDR3 nucleotides read TGTGCCAGCAGTTTAGTCCGCACCGGGGAGCTGTTTTTT. The encoded protein is CASSLVRTGELFF.

In its sample, this clone was seen once. V usage is TRBV5-1 and J usage is TRBJ2-1; 7 nucleotides match TRBD2. The V segment lost 4 bases and the J segment 8 bases; nucleotides outside the gene matches: 9. CDR3 length: 14 amino acids. Germline V gene data show CDR1 as SGHRS and CDR2 as YFSETQ. This chain's CDR3 is CASSPSGYEDEQFF. The CDR3 nucleotides are TGCGCCAGCAGCCCTAGCGGATACGAAGATGAGCAGTTCTTC.

This chain joins TRBV10-3 and TRBJ2-2, with 9 positions matching TRBD2. Germline V gives CDR1 ENHRY, CDR2 SYGVKD. The CDR3 covers 17 residues. J gave up 4 bases and V 2 bases, and 8 bases lay outside the gene matches. The CDR3 DNA is TGTGCCATCAGTGAGCTTATAGCGGGAGAGGGCACCGGGGAGCTGTTTTTT. Residues: CAISELIAGEGTGELFF.

This clone was counted only a few times. The V and J genes are TRBV7-9 and TRBJ1-2, with a weak D call TRBD1 (5 bases). Trimming pared 2 bases from V and 3 bases from J, leaving 10 bases between. Germline loops: CDR1 SEHNR, CDR2 FQNEAQ (reference sequence). This CDR3 contains 14 residues. The CDR3 region has the DNA TGTGCCAGCAGCTTATCCTCGGGGGACTATGGCTACACCTTC. Translated: CASSLSSGDYGYTF.

The chain uses TRBV4-1 and TRBJ2-7, with D possibly being TRBD1 (7 bases). This CDR3 spans 15 amino acids. Between the trimmed V and J ends, which lost 4 bases and 1 base, there was a span of 14 bases. Germline V gives CDR1 MGHRA, CDR2 YSYEKL. This CDR3 reads CASSPRAGGSYEQYF. Written as DNA, the CDR3 is TGCGCCAGCAGCCCTCGCGCAGGGGGGTCCTACGAGCAGTACTTC.

This chain uses TRBV4-1 with TRBJ1-1; 9 nucleotides align to TRBD1. This CDR3 is 15 amino acids long. The germline gives CDR1 MGHRA, CDR2 YSYEKL. V was pared by 3 bases and J by 4 bases, with 6 bases of the junction left unmatched. CDR3 nucleotide sequence: TGCGCCAGCAGCCAGTACAGGGGGCGAGCCACTGAAGCTTTCTTT. Protein: CASSQYRGRATEAFF.

This clone has just one count. In DNA form, the CDR3 reads TGTGCCTGGAGTGCCGGGACTAGCGGATCCTACGAGCAGTACTTC. As protein: CAWSAGTSGSYEQYF. The chain employs TRBV30 and TRBJ2-7; 11 positions agree with TRBD2. Germline values: CDR1 GTSNPN, CDR2 SVGIG (reference sequence). The CDR3 loop spans 15 amino acids. The V and J ends lost 1 base and 1 base, in that order; junction bases with no gene match: 3. Variable domain in full (rest from reference TRBV30 and TRBJ2-7): SQTIHQWPATLVQPVGSPLSLECTVEGTSNPNLYWYRQAAGRGLQLLFYSVGIGQISSEVPQNLSASRPQDRQFILSSKKLLLSDSGFYLCAWSAGTSGSYEQYFGPGTRLTVT.

The rearrangement links TRBV3-1 (or the pseudogene TRBV3-2) to TRBJ1-2; D remains ambiguous. This CDR3 is 12 amino acids long. Germline lookup yields CDR1 LGHDT and CDR2 YNNKEL (reference sequence). The ends were cut back, 4 bases at V and 6 bases at J, with 9 bases in the middle. The DNA of the CDR3 is TGTGCCAGCAGCCTCTCGGGTAATGGCTACACCTTC. It codes for CASSLSGNGYTF.

The CDR3 nucleotides are TGTGCCAGCAGCACAGCCTCTGGAAACACCATATATTTT. It encodes CASSTASGNTIYF. The chain links TRBV6-5 to TRBJ1-3; D gene uncertain. V shed 6 bases and J shed 0 bases, with 6 bases lying between them. Germline lookup yields CDR1 MNHEY and CDR2 SVGAGI. The CDR3 sequence is 13 residues long.